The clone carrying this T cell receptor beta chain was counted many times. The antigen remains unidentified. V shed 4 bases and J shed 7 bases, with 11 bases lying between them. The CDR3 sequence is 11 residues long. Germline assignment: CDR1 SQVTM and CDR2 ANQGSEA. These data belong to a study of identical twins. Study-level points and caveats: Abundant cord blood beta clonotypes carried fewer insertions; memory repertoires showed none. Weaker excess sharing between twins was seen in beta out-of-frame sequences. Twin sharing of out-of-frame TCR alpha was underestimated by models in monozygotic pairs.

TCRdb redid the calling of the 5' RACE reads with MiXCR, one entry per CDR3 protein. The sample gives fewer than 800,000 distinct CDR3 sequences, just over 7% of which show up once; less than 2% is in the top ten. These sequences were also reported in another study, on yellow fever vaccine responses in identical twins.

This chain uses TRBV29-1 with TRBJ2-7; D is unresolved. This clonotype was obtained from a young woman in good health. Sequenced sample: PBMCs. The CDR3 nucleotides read TGCAGCGTTGGGGCTGTGGGGGAGCAGTACTTC. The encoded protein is CSVGAVGEQYF.